These 14 T cell receptor beta chains came from one sample sequenced in a study of T cell responses to AZD1222 COVID-19 vaccine. Sequencing used immunoSEQ multiplex PCR; TCRdb keeps in-frame clones, though not all of them. The repertoire holds approximately 120,000 clones, around 89% seen once, with approximately 4.2% in the top ten. Here the sequenced sample was peripheral blood, taken on day 0 of AZD1222 vaccination. These receptors came from an adult in good health.

This rearrangement joins TRBV7-2 to TRBJ1-1; D not certain. The CDR3 length is 13 residues. CDR1 and CDR2 (germline): SGHTA, FQGNSA. V dropped 3 bases and J dropped 4 bases, with 9 bases sitting between them. The DNA for the CDR3 is TGTGCCAGCAGCTTGCCTCCACCCACTGAAGCTTTCTTT. Translated, it gives CASSLPPPTEAFF.

The rearrangement joins TRBV7-3 to TRBJ2-5; TRBD1 matches 8 bases. Germline assignment: CDR1 SGHTA and CDR2 FQGTGA. The V gene end was trimmed by 5 bases and the J gene end by 5 bases; junction bases not matched to a gene: 7. The CDR3 covers 14 residues. CDR3: CASSMDRAGETQYF. The CDR3 bases are TGTGCCAGCAGCATGGACAGGGCAGGGGAGACCCAGTACTTC. The full variable domain, in which reference TRBV7-3 and TRBJ2-5 provide the parts outside the CDR3, is GAGVSQTPSNKVTEKGKYVELRCDPISGHTALYWYRQSLGQGPEFLIYFQGTGAADDSGLPNDRFFAVRPEGSVSTLKIQRTERGDSAVYLCASSMDRAGETQYFGPGTRLLVL.

The chain joins TRBV4-3 to TRBJ2-2, with 9 bases aligning to TRBD2. CDR1 and CDR2 from the germline V gene are LGHNA and YSLEER. The CDR3 consists of 15 residues. The V segment lost 2 bases and the J segment 6 bases; nucleotides outside the gene matches: 4. This CDR3 reads CASSQIKRGAGELFF. CDR3 nucleotide sequence: TGCGCCAGCAGCCAAATTAAGCGGGGGGCCGGGGAGCTGTTTTTT.

This clone is a singleton in its sample. The chain is built from TRBV3-1 (or the pseudogene TRBV3-2) and TRBJ1-2, with D possibly matching TRBD1 (5 bases). This CDR3 spans 11 amino acids. Trimming took 3 bases from V and 13 from J, leaving 12 bases between them. CDR1 is LGHDT and CDR2 is YNNKEL in the germline V gene (reference sequence). CDR3 nucleotides: TGTGCCAGCAGCCACGGGACCTCTATCACCTTC. Protein product: CASSHGTSITF.

The chain joins TRBV6-5 to TRBJ1-2; D is possibly TRBD1 (5 bases). V dropped 5 bases and J dropped 5 bases, with 12 bases sitting between them. CDR3 size: 13 residues. Germline V CDR1 and CDR2: MNHEY, SVGAGI. The DNA for the CDR3 is TGTGCCAGCAGTATACAGGAATCTTATGGCTACACCTTC. This codes for CASSIQESYGYTF.

This chain uses TRBV11-2 with TRBJ2-7, with no clear D. Germline V lookup: CDR1 SGHAT, CDR2 FQNNGV. Trimming removed 2 bases at V and 6 bases at J, with 5 bases between. This CDR3 is built from 11 residues. This CDR3 reads CASSLSGEQYF. The CDR3 nucleotides read TGTGCCAGCAGCTTATCGGGCGAGCAGTACTTC.

The chain joins TRBV10-3 to TRBJ2-3, with 10 bases lining up with TRBD2. The CDR3 spans 14 residues. Looked up from germline, CDR1 is ENHRY and CDR2 is SYGVKD. The V segment lost 6 bases and the J segment 7 bases; nucleotides outside the gene matches: 7. The CDR3 region is CAISEAGGWNTQYF. The CDR3 bases are TGTGCCATCAGCGAAGCGGGGGGGTGGAATACGCAGTATTTT.

The count of this clone is one. The rearrangement links TRBV27 to TRBJ2-7; D might be TRBD1 or TRBD2, each matching 5 bases. Trimming left V 6 bases short and J 2 bases short, with 11 bases between. From germline, CDR1 is MNHEY and CDR2 SMNVEV (reference sequence). The CDR3 runs 13 residues. The CDR3 loop reads CASRRGVAYEQYF. CDR3 coding DNA: TGTGCCAGCAGACGGGGCGTAGCCTACGAGCAGTACTTC.

V is TRBV29-1 and J is TRBJ1-1, with a possible D match to TRBD1 (5 bases). V was trimmed by 4 bases and J by 3 bases, leaving 9 bases between them. CDR3 size: 12 residues. In germline, CDR1 is SQVTM, CDR2 ANQGSEA. The DNA of the CDR3 is TGCAGCGTTGGTGCAGGGCACACTGAAGCTTTCTTT. Protein product: CSVGAGHTEAFF.

The rearrangement links TRBV29-1 to TRBJ1-1; 7 bases line up with TRBD1. This CDR3 region has 14 residues. Trimming took 6 bases from V and 6 from J; bases not matched to a gene: 13. CDR1 SQVTM and CDR2 ANQGSEA come from the germline V gene. The DNA for the CDR3 is TGCAGCGTACCGGCAGGGGGGCTTTTGGCTGAAGCTTTCTTT. Translating it yields CSVPAGGLLAEAFF.

This chain joins TRBV5-6 and TRBJ2-3; 10 bases agree with TRBD2. The germline V gene encodes CDR1 SGHDT and CDR2 YYEEEE. The CDR3 runs 15 residues. J was trimmed by 3 bases and V by 2 bases; bases with no gene match: 3. The CDR3 loop reads CASSLAGGSTDTQYF. In nucleotides, the CDR3 is TGTGCCAGCAGCTTAGCGGGAGGGTCGACAGATACGCAGTATTTT.

The chain combines TRBV9 with TRBJ1-2, with D possibly TRBD1 on 5 matching bases. The germline V gene has CDR1 SGDLS and CDR2 YYNGEE. The V end was cut by 0 bases, the J end by 1 base, with 16 bases between. The CDR3 consists of 17 residues. CDR3 loop: CASSVGGVGYNNYGYTF. In nucleotides, the CDR3 is TGTGCCAGCAGCGTAGGAGGGGTAGGATATAATAACTATGGCTACACCTTC.

The chain uses TRBV2 and TRBJ1-5; 8 bases are a match to TRBD1. Trimming removed 6 bases from V and 0 bases from J; junction bases left unmatched: 13. This CDR3 is built from 18 residues. Per the germline V gene, CDR1 is SNHLY and CDR2 is FYNNEI. The CDR3 bases are TGTGCCAGCAGCCGGACAGGGCCCGCCGCAAATAGCAATCAGCCCCAGCATTTT. Amino acids: CASSRTGPAANSNQPQHF.

The table lists this clone with a count of one. J is TRBJ1-4 and V is TRBV7-2, with no clear D. Germline V gene sequence: CDR1 SGHTA, CDR2 FQGNSA. V lost 1 base, J lost 8 bases, and 11 bases lay in between. The length of the CDR3 is 14 residues. The CDR3 DNA follows: TGTGCCAGCAGCTTAGGGAGCATTGAGGAAAAACTGTTTTTT. Translation gives CASSLGSIEEKLFF.